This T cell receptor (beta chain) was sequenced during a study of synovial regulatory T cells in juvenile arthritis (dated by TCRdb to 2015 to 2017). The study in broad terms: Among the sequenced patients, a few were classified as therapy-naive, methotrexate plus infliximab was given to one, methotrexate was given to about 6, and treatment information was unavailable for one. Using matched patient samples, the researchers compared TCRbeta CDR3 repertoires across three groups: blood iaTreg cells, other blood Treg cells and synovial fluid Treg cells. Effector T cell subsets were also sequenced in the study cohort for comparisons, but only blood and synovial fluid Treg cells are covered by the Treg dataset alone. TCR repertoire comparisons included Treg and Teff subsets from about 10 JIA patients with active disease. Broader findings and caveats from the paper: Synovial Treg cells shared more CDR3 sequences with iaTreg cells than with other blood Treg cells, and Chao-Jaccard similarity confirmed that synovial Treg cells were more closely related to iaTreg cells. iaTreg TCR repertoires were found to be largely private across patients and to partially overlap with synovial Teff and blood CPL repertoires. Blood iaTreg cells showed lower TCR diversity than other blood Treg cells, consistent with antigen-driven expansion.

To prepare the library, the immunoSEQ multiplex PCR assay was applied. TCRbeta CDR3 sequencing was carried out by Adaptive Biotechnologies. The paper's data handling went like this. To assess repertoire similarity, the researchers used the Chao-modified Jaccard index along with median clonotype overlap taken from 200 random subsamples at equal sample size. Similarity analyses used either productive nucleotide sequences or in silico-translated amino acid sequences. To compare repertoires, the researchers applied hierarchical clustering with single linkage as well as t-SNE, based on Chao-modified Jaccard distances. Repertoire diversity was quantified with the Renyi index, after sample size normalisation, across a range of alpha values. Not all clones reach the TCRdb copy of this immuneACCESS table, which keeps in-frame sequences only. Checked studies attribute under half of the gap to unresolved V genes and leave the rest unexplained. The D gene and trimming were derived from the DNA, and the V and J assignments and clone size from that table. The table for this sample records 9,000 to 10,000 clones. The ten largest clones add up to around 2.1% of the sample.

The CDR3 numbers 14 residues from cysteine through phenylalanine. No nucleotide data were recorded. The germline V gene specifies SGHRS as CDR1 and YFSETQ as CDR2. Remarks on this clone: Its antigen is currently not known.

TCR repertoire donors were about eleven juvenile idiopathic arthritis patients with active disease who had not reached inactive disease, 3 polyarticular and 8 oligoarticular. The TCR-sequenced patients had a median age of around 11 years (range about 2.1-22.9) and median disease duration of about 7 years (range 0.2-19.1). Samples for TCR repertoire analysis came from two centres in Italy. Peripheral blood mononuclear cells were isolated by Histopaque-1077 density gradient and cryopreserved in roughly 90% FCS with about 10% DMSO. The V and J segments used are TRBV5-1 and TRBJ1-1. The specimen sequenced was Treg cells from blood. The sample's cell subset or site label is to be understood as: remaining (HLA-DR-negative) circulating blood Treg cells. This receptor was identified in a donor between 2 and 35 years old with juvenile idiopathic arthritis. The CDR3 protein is CASSLGLLGTEAFF. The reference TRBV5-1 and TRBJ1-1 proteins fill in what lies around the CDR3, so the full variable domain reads KAGVTQTPRYLIKTRGQQVTLSCSPISGHRSVSWYQQTPGQGLQFLFEYFSETQRNKGNFPGRFSGRQFSNSRSEMNVSTLELGDSALYLCASSLGLLGTEAFFGQGTRLTVV.